This TCR beta chain was observed in a study of cytomegalovirus exposure and HLA in healthy donors. Study conclusions and caveats: The listing of 150 to 200 TCR beta chains classed them as cytomegalovirus-associated.

The primer mix had 60 Vbeta and 13 Jbeta primers. Profiled with immunoSEQ multiplex PCR; TCRdb holds only in-frame clones, not every one. The table shows over 85,000 clones, with 79% occurring only once. Of note for this clone: The antigen is undetermined.

Germline V lookup: CDR1 LNHNV, CDR2 YYDKDF (reference sequence). V gave up 0 bases and J gave up 5 bases, with 16 bases separating them. This CDR3 contains 16 residues. Sequencing was carried out using PBMCs. This receptor was identified in a woman aged 40 to 49 in good health and CMV-seronegative. V gene TRBV15 combines with J gene TRBJ1-1; the D gene is possibly TRBD1 (6 bases). CDR3 in amino acids: CATSRDQAGEGTEAFF. Written as DNA, the CDR3 is TGTGCCACCAGCAGAGATCAGGCAGGGGAAGGAACTGAAGCTTTCTTT. Using reference TRBV15 and TRBJ1-1 for the parts outside the CDR3, the full variable domain is DAMVIQNPRYQVTQFGKPVTLSCSQTLNHNVMYWYQQKSSQAPKLLFHYYDKDFNNEADTPDNFQSRRPNTSFCFLDIRSPGLGDTAMYLCATSRDQAGEGTEAFFGQGTRLTVV.